The 21 T cell receptor beta chains below were found in one sample sequenced in a study of cytomegalovirus exposure and HLA in healthy donors. PCR primers comprised 60 Vbeta and 13 Jbeta primers. Profiling relied on immunoSEQ multiplex PCR, and the TCRdb table lists in-frame clones only, not all of them. The sample gives some 130,000 clones, about 66% of which show up once; roughly 1.6% is in the top ten. Sequencing was performed on PBMCs. The receptors originated from a man aged 30-40 years in good health and CMV-seropositive.

The chain links TRBV7-6 to TRBJ2-3; 7 bases match TRBD2. CDR1 is SGHVS, CDR2 FNYEAQ, per germline. Unmatched junction bases numbered 10, after V lost 5 bases and J lost 2 bases. This CDR3 region has 16 residues. The chain's CDR3 is CASSPLPLATTDTQYF. For the CDR3, the DNA is TGTGCCAGCAGCCCTCTCCCACTAGCGACCACAGATACGCAGTATTTT.

The chain has TRBV27 and TRBJ1-2, with a possible D match to TRBD1 (5 bases). Germline loops: CDR1 MNHEY, CDR2 SMNVEV (reference sequence). The germline V and J ends were trimmed by 2 bases and 4 bases, with 17 bases remaining between them. The CDR3 runs to 16 residues. The CDR3 DNA sequence: TGTGCCAGCAGTTTAAGAACCCCCCCCGGGGGCTATGGCTACACCTTC. It is translated as CASSLRTPPGGYGYTF.

This clone showed up just once. The rearrangement joins TRBV9 to TRBJ2-6; 7 bases agree with TRBD2. Germline loops: CDR1 SGDLS, CDR2 YYNGEE. The CDR3 runs to 15 residues. V dropped 0 bases and J dropped 3; count of bases not matched to a gene: 0. CDR3 sequence (DNA): TGTGCCAGCAGCGTAGGCGGGAGTGGGGCCAACGTCCTGACTTTC. Amino acids: CASSVGGSGANVLTF.

The V and J genes are TRBV5-1 and TRBJ2-5; tentative D call: TRBD1 (6 bases). This CDR3 comprises 14 residues. Deletions cut 4 bases from V and 5 bases from J, with 15 bases between. The germline V gene encodes CDR1 SGHRS and CDR2 YFSETQ. The chain's CDR3 is CASSPDWGQETQYF. In DNA, the CDR3 is TGCGCCAGCAGCCCGGACTGGGGGCAGGAGACCCAGTACTTC.

V usage is TRBV9 and J usage is TRBJ1-5, with a weak D call TRBD1 (6 bases). Trimming removed 4 bases from V and 1 base from J, with 12 bases in between. The germline CDR1 and CDR2 sequences are SGDLS and YYNGEE. The CDR3 is 15 residues long. The CDR3 bases are TGTGCCAGCAGCTCTCGGACAGAAAGCAATCAGCCCCAGCATTTT. Its translation is CASSSRTESNQPQHF. Together with reference TRBV9 and TRBJ1-5, the CDR3 gives the full variable domain: DSGVTQTPKHLITATGQRVTLRCSPRSGDLSVYWYQQSLDQGLQFLIQYYNGEERAKGNILERFSAQQFPDLHSELNLSSLELGDSALYFCASSSRTESNQPQHFGDGTRLSIL.

This chain uses TRBV7-2 with TRBJ2-3; the D is unclear. The germline V gene has CDR1 SGHTA and CDR2 FQGNSA. The length of the CDR3 is 14 residues. Trimming removed 1 base from V and 0 bases from J, with 5 bases in between. CDR3 sequence: CASSLGESTDTQYF. CDR3 nucleotide sequence: TGTGCCAGCAGCTTAGGAGAGAGCACAGATACGCAGTATTTT.

The table lists this clone with a few counts. CDR3 DNA sequence: TGTGCCAGCAGCTTGCGGGGGGGGGACCACTTATTTTTT. Amino acids: CASSLRGGDHLFF. The V and J genes are TRBV5-6 and TRBJ2-2; 8 bases fit TRBD2. This CDR3 is 13 amino acids long. Germline assignment: CDR1 SGHDT and CDR2 YYEEEE. Trimming at V came to 1 base and at J to 17 bases, leaving 10 bases not matched to a gene.

The gene calls are TRBV13 and TRBJ1-1, with D tentatively TRBD1 (6 bases). The CDR3 has 12 residues. V was pared by 5 bases and J by 6 bases, with 10 bases between. Germline V gene sequence: CDR1 PRHDT, CDR2 FYEKMQ (reference sequence). This CDR3 is CASSRRQAEAFF. CDR3 in DNA: TGTGCCAGCAGCCGAAGACAGGCTGAAGCTTTCTTT.

This sequence joins TRBV30 and TRBJ2-1, with a weak D call TRBD2 (5 bases). Looked up from germline, CDR1 is GTSNPN and CDR2 is SVGIG (reference sequence). The CDR3 length is 11 residues. Trimming cost V 4 bases and J 9 bases, with 10 bases left between them. The DNA for the CDR3 is TGTGCCTGGAAAAGAAGCGGTGAGCAGTTCTTC. Residues: CAWKRSGEQFF.

A few counts support this clone. The rearrangement links TRBV5-1 to TRBJ2-3; 9 bases line up with TRBD1. This CDR3 has 15 residues. The germline V gene has CDR1 SGHRS and CDR2 YFSETQ. J gave up 5 bases and V 0 bases, and 4 bases lay outside the gene matches. This CDR3 is CASSLGEGQGDTQYF. In DNA, the CDR3 is TGCGCCAGCAGCTTGGGGGAGGGACAGGGAGATACGCAGTATTTT.

The V call is TRBV5-5, the J call TRBJ1-1; 7 bases agree with TRBD1. This CDR3 has 14 residues. Looked up from germline, CDR1 is SGHKS and CDR2 is YYEKEE (reference sequence). V trimming: 2 bases; J trimming: 3 bases; junction bases outside the gene matches: 4. The CDR3 region is CASSLVDRDTEAFF. In DNA, the CDR3 is TGTGCCAGCAGCTTAGTCGACAGGGACACTGAAGCTTTCTTT. Variable domain in full (rest from reference TRBV5-5 and TRBJ1-1): DAGVTQSPTHLIKTRGQQVTLRCSPISGHKSVSWYQQVLGQGPQFIFQYYEKEERGRGNFPDRFSARQFPNYSSELNVNALLLGDSALYLCASSLVDRDTEAFFGQGTRLTVV.

The chain is built from TRBV6-5 and TRBJ2-7; D might be TRBD2 (7 bases). This CDR3 comprises 16 residues. Trimming left V 0 bases short and J 2 bases short, with 14 bases between. Per the germline V gene, CDR1 is MNHEY and CDR2 is SVGAGI. In DNA, the CDR3 is TGTGCCAGCAGTTACTCGGGGGGGGGCAGCCCCTACGAGCAGTACTTC. Encoded protein: CASSYSGGGSPYEQYF.

CDR3 sequence: CASRTGATNEKLFF. CDR3 nucleotide sequence: TGTGCCAGCAGGACAGGTGCAACTAATGAAAAACTGTTTTTT. The rearrangement links TRBV28 to TRBJ1-4; the D gene is possibly TRBD1 (6 bases). CDR3 length: 14 residues. Germline V CDR1 and CDR2: MDHEN, SYDVKM. The V end was cut by 6 bases, the J end by 0 bases, with 8 bases between.

V and J are TRBV7-2 and TRBJ2-7, with 7 nucleotides matching TRBD2. The germline CDR1 and CDR2 sequences are SGHTA and FQGNSA. The CDR3 totals 13 residues. J was trimmed by 4 bases and V by 3 bases; bases with no gene match: 3. The CDR3 DNA reads as TGTGCCAGCAGCTTCATTAGCGGGTACGAGCAGTACTTC. It encodes CASSFISGYEQYF.

The chain employs TRBV28 and TRBJ2-7; 8 nucleotides align to TRBD2. Germline CDR1 is MDHEN and CDR2 is SYDVKM. J lost 4 bases, V lost 9 bases, and 8 bases had no gene match. This CDR3 has 13 residues. CDR3 DNA: TGTGCCAGTTCGGGGCGCGGGAGGTACGAGCAGTACTTC. This sequence encodes CASSGRGRYEQYF.

The V call is TRBV6-5, the J call TRBJ2-7; 7 bases fit TRBD1. The CDR3 is made up of 14 amino acids. Germline CDR1 MNHEY, CDR2 SVGAGI. The junction had 3 bases not matched to a gene; V was cut back by 0 bases and J by 4 bases. CDR3 sequence (DNA): TGTGCCAGCAGTTACTCCCCGGGACAGTACGAGCAGTACTTC. This translates into CASSYSPGQYEQYF.

The chain has TRBV19 and TRBJ2-7; 9 positions agree with TRBD1. Germline assignment: CDR1 LNHDA and CDR2 SQIVND (reference sequence). V gave up 6 bases and J gave up 1 base; unmatched junction bases: 10. This CDR3 spans 16 amino acids. The CDR3 is CASSRPRGQGSYEQYF. CDR3 in DNA: TGTGCCAGTAGCCGCCCCCGGGGACAGGGATCCTACGAGCAGTACTTC.

J is TRBJ2-5 and V is TRBV25-1, with 8 bases fitting TRBD1. The DNA end lines up better with TRBJ2-7; the J call may be wrong. Germline V lookup: CDR1 MGHDK, CDR2 SYGVNS. This CDR3 has 15 amino acids. The CDR3 coding sequence is TGTGCCAGCAGTGAGAGGACAGGGAACAGGTACGAGCAGTACTTC. Amino acid sequence: CASSERTGNRYEQYF.

The chain links TRBV7-6 to TRBJ2-7, with TRBD1 matching over 8 bases. The CDR3 length is 14 residues. Trimming removed 5 bases from V and 5 bases from J; junction bases left unmatched: 8. CDR1 and CDR2 (germline): SGHVS, FNYEAQ. The CDR3 region has the DNA TGTGCCAGCAGCCGCACCCCAGGGGGCCACGAGCAGTACTTC. This encodes CASSRTPGGHEQYF.

The CDR3 DNA sequence: TGTGCCAGCAGCTTATCGATGGGGAGCGGGGAGCTGTTTTTT. The encoded protein is CASSLSMGSGELFF. V and J are TRBV7-9 and TRBJ2-2; D might be TRBD2 (5 bases). Germline CDR1 reads SEHNR; CDR2 reads FQNEAQ (reference sequence). This CDR3 spans 14 amino acids. V gave up 2 bases and J gave up 7 bases, with 11 bases separating them.

This sequence joins TRBV29-1 and TRBJ2-3; 11 bases are shared with TRBD1. This CDR3 spans 15 amino acids. With V trimmed by 1 base and J by 4 bases, 4 bases remained unmatched. Germline CDR1 SQVTM, CDR2 ANQGSEA. The CDR3, as DNA: TGCAGCGTTGAAGGGGACAGGGGGTTGGCAGATACGCAGTATTTT. Protein: CSVEGDRGLADTQYF.